This TCR beta chain was captured in a study of regulatory dendritic cells for organ transplantation. Study findings and constraints: Memory CD8+ T cells were the most oligoclonal; naive cells were highly diverse. Memory CD8+ clonal expansion seemed more limited with regulatory than mature dendritic cells. Resting memory CD8+ T cells held the most alloreactive clonotypes.

CD4+ or CD8+ T cells were sorted as naive CD45RA+ or memory CD45RO+. The germline V gene has CDR1 SGHTS and CDR2 YDEGEE. V lost 1 base, J lost 7 bases, and 6 bases lay in between. There are 12 residues in the CDR3. Repertoires were generated with immunoSEQ multiplex PCR, while TCRdb's copy carries only in-frame clones and drops some. The sample records 35,000 to 45,000 clones, around nine tenths being singletons. Concerning this clone itself: Its target is unknown.

The clonotype comes from a human donor in good health. The V and J genes are TRBV5-8 and TRBJ2-1; D ambiguous. Sequences were obtained from naive CD8+ T cells from blood. Specified subset: CD45RA+ naive T cells. This chain's CDR3 is CASSLYDNEQFF. The CDR3 DNA is TGTGCCAGCAGCTTGTATGATAATGAGCAGTTCTTC.